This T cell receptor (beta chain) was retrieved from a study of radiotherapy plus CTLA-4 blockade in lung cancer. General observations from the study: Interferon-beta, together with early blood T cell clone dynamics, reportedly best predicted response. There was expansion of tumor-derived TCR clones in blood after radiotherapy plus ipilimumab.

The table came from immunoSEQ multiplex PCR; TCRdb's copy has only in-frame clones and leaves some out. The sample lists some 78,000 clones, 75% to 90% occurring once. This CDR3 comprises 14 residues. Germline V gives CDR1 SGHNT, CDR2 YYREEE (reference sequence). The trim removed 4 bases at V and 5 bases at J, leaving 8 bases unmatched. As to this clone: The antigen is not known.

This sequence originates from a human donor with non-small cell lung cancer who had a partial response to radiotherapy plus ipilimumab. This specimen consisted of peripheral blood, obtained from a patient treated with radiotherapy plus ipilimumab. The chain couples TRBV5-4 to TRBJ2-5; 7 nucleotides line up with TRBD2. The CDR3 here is CASSLQLARETQYF. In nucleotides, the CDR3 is TGTGCCAGCAGCCTCCAACTAGCGCGGGAGACCCAGTACTTC.